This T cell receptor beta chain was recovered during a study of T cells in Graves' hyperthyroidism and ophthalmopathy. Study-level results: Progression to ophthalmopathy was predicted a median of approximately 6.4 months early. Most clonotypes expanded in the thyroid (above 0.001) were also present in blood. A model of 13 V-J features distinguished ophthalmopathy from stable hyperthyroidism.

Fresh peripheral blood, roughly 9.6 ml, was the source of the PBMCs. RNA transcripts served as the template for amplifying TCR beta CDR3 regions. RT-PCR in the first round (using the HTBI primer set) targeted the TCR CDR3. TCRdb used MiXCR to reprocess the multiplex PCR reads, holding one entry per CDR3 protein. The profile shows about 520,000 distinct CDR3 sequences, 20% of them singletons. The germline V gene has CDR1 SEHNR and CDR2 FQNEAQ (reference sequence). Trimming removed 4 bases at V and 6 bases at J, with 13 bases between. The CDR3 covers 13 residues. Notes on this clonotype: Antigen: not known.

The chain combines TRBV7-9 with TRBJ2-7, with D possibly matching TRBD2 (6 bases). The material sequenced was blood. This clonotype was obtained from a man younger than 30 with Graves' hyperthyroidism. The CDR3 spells CASSSPGTPEQYF. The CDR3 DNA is TGTGCCAGCAGCTCCCCCGGGACTCCCGAGCAGTACTTC.